Below, 20 T cell receptor beta chains from the same sample are listed, as sequenced in a study of spatial heterogeneity in lung cancer. Time point noted: blood at routine non-recurrence follow-up after resection. TCRdb independently ran MiXCR on the 5' RACE reads; one entry per CDR3 protein. The profile shows around 20,000 distinct CDR3 sequences, 8.5% to 10% of them singletons. Sample: PBMCs, taken at follow-up. Every receptor here comes from a male donor with early-stage non-small cell lung cancer.

This clonotype was recorded many times. The chain is built from TRBV5-1 and TRBJ2-2; TRBD1 matches at 10 bases. The CDR3 has 16 residues. Germline lookup yields CDR1 SGHRS and CDR2 YFSETQ. V was clipped by 4 bases and J by 3 bases; unmatched bases: 6. CDR3 in amino acids: CASSPGQGPYTGELFF. CDR3 nucleotides: TGCGCCAGCAGCCCGGGACAGGGGCCCTACACCGGGGAGCTGTTTTTT. Full variable domain (rest looked up from reference TRBV5-1 and TRBJ2-2): KAGVTQTPRYLIKTRGQQVTLSCSPISGHRSVSWYQQTPGQGLQFLFEYFSETQRNKGNFPGRFSGRQFSNSRSEMNVSTLELGDSALYLCASSPGQGPYTGELFFGEGSRLTVL.

This clonotype showed up many times. J is TRBJ2-6 and V is TRBV11-2, with TRBD1 identical over 8 bases. The junction had 10 bases not matched to a gene; V was cut back by 4 bases and J by 2 bases. The CDR3 runs to 18 residues. CDR1 and CDR2 (germline): SGHAT, FQNNGV. CDR3 protein: CASSSMRDRTTGANVLTF. CDR3 sequence (DNA): TGTGCCAGCAGCTCAATGCGGGACAGGACCACTGGGGCCAACGTCCTGACTTTC.

Of note for this clonotype: A single base separates this from a much larger clone, so it may be a read error. The V and J genes are TRBV3-1 and TRBJ2-5; weak D call: TRBD1 (6 bases). V lost 2 bases, J lost 2 bases, and 12 bases lay in between. This CDR3 has 15 residues. The germline gives CDR1 LGHDT, CDR2 YNNKEL (reference sequence). CDR3 sequence (DNA): TGTGCCAGCAGCCAAATGGGGGCAGGACAAGAGACCCAGTACTTC. It translates to CASSQMGAGQETQYF.

This clonotype has at least ten counts. The chain uses TRBV4-3 and TRBJ2-5, with D unclear. The ends were cut back, 2 bases at V and 0 bases at J, with 7 bases in the middle. The CDR3 totals 14 residues. Germline V lookup: CDR1 LGHNA, CDR2 YSLEER. DNA of the CDR3: TGCGCCAGCAGCCAAAAGGAGTACCAAGAGACCCAGTACTTC. Encoded protein: CASSQKEYQETQYF.

The chain carries TRBV11-2 and TRBJ2-5; TRBD2 matches 7 bases. Germline V gene sequence: CDR1 SGHAT, CDR2 FQNNGV. This CDR3 has 15 residues. V lost 1 base, J lost 0 bases, and 2 bases stayed unmatched. The CDR3 loop reads CASSLVLANQETQYF. CDR3 DNA: TGTGCCAGCAGCTTAGTACTAGCGAACCAAGAGACCCAGTACTTC.

The genes are TRBV28 and TRBJ2-3; D is perhaps TRBD1 (6 bases). Trimming stripped 5 bases from V and 4 bases from J, with 16 bases between. The CDR3 spans 15 residues. Germline V gives CDR1 MDHEN, CDR2 SYDVKM. Here the CDR3 DNA reads TGTGCCAGCAGTACATCACTCTGGACAGCAGATACGCAGTATTTT. Translating gives CASSTSLWTADTQYF. Variable domain in full (rest from reference TRBV28 and TRBJ2-3): DVKVTQSSRYLVKRTGEKVFLECVQDMDHENMFWYRQDPGLGLRLIYFSYDVKMKEKGDIPEGYSVSREKKERFSLILESASTNQTSMYLCASSTSLWTADTQYFGPGTRLTVL.

This clonotype came up many times. V is TRBV6-1 and J is TRBJ2-7; D is unclear. CDR1 is MNHNS and CDR2 is SASEGT in the germline V gene. Trimming removed 0 bases at V and 7 bases at J, with 13 bases between. The CDR3 contains 14 residues. The CDR3 DNA sequence: TGTGCCAGCAGTGAAGCGTCCTGGGCAGCAGAGCAGTACTTC. Translating gives CASSEASWAAEQYF.

Within the sample, this clonotype is medium-sized. The chain recombines TRBV7-9 with TRBJ1-1; D is possibly TRBD1 (6 bases). V lost 5 bases and J lost 7, with 14 bases in between. The CDR3 has 13 amino acids. Germline V gene data show CDR1 as SEHNR and CDR2 as FQNEAQ (reference sequence). The DNA for the CDR3 is TGTGCCAGCAGCAATCAGGGGTATAATGAAGCTTTCTTT. This gives the protein CASSNQGYNEAFF.

This clonotype has more than one count but fewer than ten. This chain connects TRBV19 to TRBJ1-5; the D gene is possibly TRBD1 (6 bases). The CDR3 covers 15 residues. The V end lost 3 bases, the J end lost 5 bases, and 14 bases lay between the germline ends. CDR1 is LNHDA, CDR2 SQIVND, per germline (reference sequence). The CDR3, as DNA: TGTGCCAGTAGTATGTGGGTACAGGGAGATCAGCCCCAGCATTTT. Translated: CASSMWVQGDQPQHF.

DNA of the CDR3: TGCAGCGGGGATGGGGGGGCCGTAGATACGCAGTATTTT. This codes for CSGDGGAVDTQYF. The V and J genes are TRBV29-1 and TRBJ2-3, with a possible D match to TRBD2 (7 bases). The CDR3 has 13 residues. The V gene lost 7 bases and the J gene lost 5 bases, with 16 bases spanning the gap. From germline, CDR1 is SQVTM and CDR2 ANQGSEA.

The chain has TRBV19 and TRBJ1-1; 9 positions agree with TRBD1. The CDR3 is 18 residues long. The germline V gene encodes CDR1 LNHDA and CDR2 SQIVND (reference sequence). The V and J ends lost 5 bases and 1 base, in that order; junction bases with no gene match: 14. For the CDR3, the DNA is TGTGCCAGTAGTTGGGACAGGGCTTTGCTTTCCCAGAACACTGAAGCTTTCTTT. Its translation: CASSWDRALLSQNTEAFF.

This clonotype was detected many times. V and J are TRBV6-2 or TRBV6-3 and TRBJ1-2; D is unresolved. The germline V gene encodes CDR1 MNHEY and CDR2 SVGEGT. This CDR3 is 12 amino acids long. Trimming left V 4 bases short and J 6 bases short, with 9 bases between. CDR3 DNA: TGTGCCAGCAGTTCCCGGCTAAATGGCTACACCTTC. Translating gives CASSSRLNGYTF.

A few counts support this clonotype. The chain uses TRBV7-2 and TRBJ1-3, with TRBD1 matching 10 bases. Trimming at V came to 1 base and at J to 2 bases, leaving 5 bases not matched to a gene. Germline-derived CDR1 and CDR2 are SGHTA and FQGNSA. CDR3 length: 17 residues. The CDR3 loop is CASSLVFGQGAGNTIYF. The CDR3 DNA sequence: TGTGCCAGCAGCTTAGTCTTCGGACAGGGGGCTGGAAACACCATATATTTT.

This clonotype was seen many times. The genes are TRBV5-4 and TRBJ1-3; 7 bases map to TRBD1. The junction had 7 bases not matched to a gene; V was cut back by 4 bases and J by 0 bases. Germline loops: CDR1 SGHNT, CDR2 YYREEE (reference sequence). The CDR3 is 16 residues long. CDR3 bases: TGTGCCAGCAGCGTCGGACAGGCAAACTCTGGAAACACCATATATTTT. It codes for CASSVGQANSGNTIYF.

The genes are TRBV27 and TRBJ1-2; D perhaps matches TRBD1 (5 bases). The CDR3 runs 13 residues. CDR1 and CDR2 from the germline V gene are MNHEY and SMNVEV (reference sequence). Trimming cost V 3 bases and J 2 bases, with 7 bases left between them. The CDR3 coding sequence is TGTGCCAGCAGTTTTTCAGGGAACTATGGCTACACCTTC. Residues: CASSFSGNYGYTF.

This clonotype was detected ten times or more. V usage is TRBV15 and J usage is TRBJ2-2; D gene ambiguous. The CDR3 consists of 14 residues. V lost 3 bases to trimming and J lost 4 bases, with 9 bases between them. The germline CDR1 and CDR2 sequences are LNHNV and YYDKDF (reference sequence). The CDR3 DNA sequence: TGTGCCACCAGCAGGGGCTTAAGCACCGGGGAGCTGTTTTTT. It codes for CATSRGLSTGELFF.

This clonotype ranks as medium-sized. The rearrangement uses TRBV7-6 and TRBJ2-1, with 7 bases matching TRBD1. CDR3 size: 18 residues. Losses at the gene ends were 5 bases for V and 4 bases for J; bases not matched to a gene: 17. From germline, CDR1 is SGHVS and CDR2 FNYEAQ. CDR3 protein: CASSPGTVAELGYNEQFF. CDR3 sequence (DNA): TGTGCCAGCAGCCCCGGGACAGTAGCTGAATTGGGATACAATGAGCAGTTCTTC.

The chain has TRBV16 and TRBJ1-1; weak D call: TRBD1 (5 bases). Germline V CDR1 and CDR2: KGHSY, FQNENV. The V gene lost 0 bases and the J gene lost 6 bases, with 11 bases spanning the gap. There are 14 residues in the CDR3. CDR3 sequence reads: CASSQSGGSPEAFF. In DNA, the CDR3 is TGTGCCAGCAGCCAATCGGGGGGGAGCCCTGAAGCTTTCTTT.

This clonotype was found a few times. The V call is TRBV7-2, the J call TRBJ1-1; D might be TRBD1 (6 bases). The CDR3 contains 15 residues. Germline loops: CDR1 SGHTA, CDR2 FQGNSA. Trimming removed 5 bases at V and 0 bases at J, with 13 bases between. In DNA, the CDR3 is TGTGCCAGCAGCGTCTCGTGGGACATGAACACTGAAGCTTTCTTT. It is translated as CASSVSWDMNTEAFF. The full variable domain, its missing parts supplied by reference TRBV7-2 and TRBJ1-1, is GAGVSQSPSNKVTEKGKDVELRCDPISGHTALYWYRQSLGQGLEFLIYFQGNSAPDKSGLPSDRFSAERTGGSVSTLTIQRTQQEDSAVYLCASSVSWDMNTEAFFGQGTRLTVV.

The chain links TRBV7-2 to TRBJ2-1; D is unclear. Per germline, CDR1 SGHTA and CDR2 FQGNSA. The germline V and J ends were trimmed by 1 base and 3 bases, with 4 bases remaining between them. CDR3 length equals 13 residues. CDR3 sequence reads: CASSLVHYNEQFF. The DNA for the CDR3 is TGTGCCAGCAGCTTAGTACACTACAATGAGCAGTTCTTC.